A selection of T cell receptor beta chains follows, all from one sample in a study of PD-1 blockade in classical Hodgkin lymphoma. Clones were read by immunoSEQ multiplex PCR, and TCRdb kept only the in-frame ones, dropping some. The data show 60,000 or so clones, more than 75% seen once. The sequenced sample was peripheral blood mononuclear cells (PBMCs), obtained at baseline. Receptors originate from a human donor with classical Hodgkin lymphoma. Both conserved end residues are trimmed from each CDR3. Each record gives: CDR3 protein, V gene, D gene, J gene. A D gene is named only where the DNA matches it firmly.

CDR3: AISESLTSSYNEQF; V: TRBV10-3; D: .; J: TRBJ2-1
CDR3: ASSLEGGTALLADTQY; V: TRBV7-8; D: .; J: TRBJ2-3
CDR3: ASSPLLAGGKETQY; V: TRBV5-1; D: TRBD2; J: TRBJ2-5
CDR3: ASSELDRGSNSPLH; V: TRBV6-1; D: TRBD1; J: TRBJ1-6
CDR3: ASSLAWRQGRTNEKLF; V: TRBV11-2; D: TRBD1; J: TRBJ1-4
CDR3: ASSFGVSISGANVLT; V: TRBV5-1; D: .; J: TRBJ2-6
CDR3: ASSLDPNTEAF; V: TRBV2; D: .; J: TRBJ1-1
CDR3: ASSLLPGGRTSYEQY; V: TRBV27; D: .; J: TRBJ2-7
CDR3: ASSSRVGIQETQY; V: TRBV18; D: .; J: TRBJ2-5
CDR3: ASSLSQGSQETQY; V: TRBV27; D: .; J: TRBJ2-5
CDR3: ASSQRRDMDPLLYEQY; V: TRBV11-2; D: .; J: TRBJ2-7
CDR3: ASSPGTAYNEQF; V: TRBV11-3; D: TRBD1; J: TRBJ2-1
CDR3: ASSLGAGGSDEQF; V: TRBV13; D: TRBD2; J: TRBJ2-1
CDR3: ASSPNVGLAYYEQY; V: TRBV4-1; D: TRBD2; J: TRBJ2-7
CDR3: ASRMATSGPTDTQY; V: TRBV27; D: TRBD2; J: TRBJ2-3
CDR3: ANRDRGYEQY; V: TRBV21-1; D: .; J: TRBJ2-7
CDR3: ASSLQGPNAEAF; V: TRBV7-8; D: .; J: TRBJ1-1
CDR3: ASLWGGHDNSPLH; V: TRBV6-1; D: .; J: TRBJ1-6
CDR3: ASSWGASAEQF; V: TRBV19; D: .; J: TRBJ2-1
CDR3: AISESAGTGGNTEAF; V: TRBV10-3; D: TRBD1; J: TRBJ1-1
CDR3: ASSSRDSYNEQF; V: TRBV11-3; D: TRBD1; J: TRBJ2-1
CDR3: ASSLGGPGDYEQY; V: TRBV5-1; D: .; J: TRBJ2-7
CDR3: ASSALVTYEQY; V: TRBV10-2; D: .; J: TRBJ2-7
CDR3: ASSPTGGNSPLH; V: TRBV21-1; D: .; J: TRBJ1-6
CDR3: ASSESRGLVYNEQF; V: TRBV10-2; D: TRBD1; J: TRBJ2-1
CDR3: ASKDQAPYEQY; V: TRBV28; D: .; J: TRBJ2-7
CDR3: ASSDRDRGNTQY; V: TRBV7-9; D: TRBD1; J: TRBJ2-3
CDR3: ASSQGTSGRATGELF; V: TRBV4-2; D: TRBD2; J: TRBJ2-2
CDR3: ASSEVYGGPNNEQF; V: TRBV6-1; D: .; J: TRBJ2-1
CDR3: ASSYVPQGYNSPLH; V: TRBV6-5; D: .; J: TRBJ1-6
CDR3: ASSLDPWAGQY; V: TRBV11-3; D: .; J: TRBJ2-7
CDR3: ASSFSGGEEKLF; V: TRBV7-9; D: .; J: TRBJ1-4
CDR3: ASSSLTSGGAYEQY; V: TRBV5-1; D: TRBD2; J: TRBJ2-7
CDR3: ASSGLLVEQY; V: TRBV11-2; D: .; J: TRBJ2-7
CDR3: SVGTGVYEQY; V: TRBV29-1; D: TRBD1; J: TRBJ2-7
CDR3: ASGRGNQAYEQY; V: TRBV2; D: .; J: TRBJ2-7
CDR3: ASSLVGGRAGYEQY; V: TRBV5-5; D: .; J: TRBJ2-7
CDR3: ASSPYPSGLSDTQY; V: TRBV18; D: TRBD2; J: TRBJ2-3
CDR3: ASSNTGNTGELF; V: TRBV7-9; D: .; J: TRBJ2-2
CDR3: APGRSGGAKDTQY; V: TRBV7-9; D: TRBD2; J: TRBJ2-3
CDR3: ASSPIPIYEQY; V: TRBV27; D: .; J: TRBJ2-7
CDR3: ASSPGGEAF; V: TRBV19; D: .; J: TRBJ1-1
CDR3: ASSLRAESGTQY; V: TRBV9; D: .; J: TRBJ2-5
CDR3: ASSPGGNQPQH; V: TRBV5-6; D: .; J: TRBJ1-5
CDR3: ASSSRGTGAYYEQY; V: TRBV11-2; D: TRBD1; J: TRBJ2-7
CDR3: ASSLAGKPPYNEQF; V: TRBV5-1; D: .; J: TRBJ2-1
CDR3: ASSLTLGLDYEQY; V: TRBV14; D: .; J: TRBJ2-7
CDR3: ASSTFPGQGAYEQY; V: TRBV5-6; D: TRBD1; J: TRBJ2-7
CDR3: ASSTGSREAF; V: TRBV2; D: .; J: TRBJ1-1
CDR3: ASSLSGTNTGELF; V: TRBV27; D: .; J: TRBJ2-2
CDR3: ASSLWTGATDTQY; V: TRBV28; D: .; J: TRBJ2-3